These T cell receptor beta chains were read from a single sample in a study of shared clonotypes between healthy human individuals. TCRdb's table, derived via immunoSEQ multiplex PCR, lists solely in-frame clones and lacks some. The sample shows 2 million to 2.5 million clones, roughly 93% of them seen only once. The source material was naive CD4+ T cells from PBMCs. All receptors come from a man aged 18 to 35 in good health. Some clones in this sample may be carry-over from other donors' samples. The conserved cysteine and the conserved F or W are not part of the CDR3 here. The order of the fields is clone size, V gene, CDR3 protein. Size is stated for part of the rows, as once, few or many counts, or as a class when the clone is expanded.

>.|TRBV4-3
ASSQGPGLLNEKLF
>.|TRBV5-4
ASSWDRGTGNTIY
>.|TRBV7-2
ASSLAPGQGGNEQF
>.|TRBV18
ASSPGFYQPQH
>.|TRBV19
ASSIGRSSGNTIY
>.|TRBV28
ASSLGGVGNTIY
>.|TRBV5-1
ASSPIDRGSATEAF
>.|TRBV5-1
ASSLGPGNEKLF
>.|TRBV7-3
ASSPGTGQETQY
>.|TRBV6-6
ASSRPELF
>few|TRBV5-1
ASRGDTGELF
>.|TRBV27
ASSSGQLNQPQH
>.|TRBV6-1
ASSARTNYGYT
>.|TRBV4-3
ASSPGTSPVLGEQY
>few|TRBV7-3
ASSLLAGGTDTQY
>.|TRBV7-8
ASSLALGSQNYGYT
>.|TRBV5-1
ASRLLNEQY
>.|TRBV5-1
ASSFGSTGGIHGYT
>.|TRBV19
ASSLWAASTDTQY
>.|TRBV27
ASRPGTSGTGELF
>.|TRBV5-1
ASRRTGGSYNEQF
>.|TRBV2
ASSYGASAKNTGELF
>once|TRBV6-5
ASSRSGRTDTQY
>.|TRBV7-3
ASSLLPGSYNEQF
>.|TRBV5-4
ASSLVNPGMTGELF
>.|TRBV9
ASSARDKLTEKLF
>.|TRBV2
ASSGQGSRSGANVLT
>.|TRBV9
ASSVGWAVSGNTIY
>.|TRBV6-5
ASSEPRQGAF
>.|TRBV29-1
SARQHTTPCFYRAGVEQY
>.|TRBV5-6
ASSLERTDGRYT
>.|TRBV5-4
ASSRFPPRGLNYGYT
>.|TRBV5-1
ASSPQGQTNTGELF
>.|TRBV10-3
ACGGSSYEQY
>.|TRBV6-6
ASNYPVSEQY
>.|TRBV29-1
SVIGDDGNTIY
>.|TRBV19
ASSRTGDQPQH
>.|TRBV5-1
ASSSDSGRGDGYT
>.|TRBV11-3
ASSYGQSYEQY
>.|TRBV28
ASSFRLNYGYT
>.|TRBV9
ASSVAAWGSGKLF
>.|TRBV21-1
ASSKNVGGISTDTQY
>.|TRBV28
ASSFLGTKSSYEQY
>.|TRBV27
ASSPTGTGKAQH
>.|TRBV29-1
SVGGRVGQPQH
>.|TRBV7-2
ATMTGQGYNEQF
>.|TRBV12-5
ASGLPRDRGNQPQH
>.|TRBV5-1
ASSLGQGAREQY
>.|TRBV9
ASSVVGGKGTGELF
>once|TRBV6-4
ASSRTGGFPGPYNEQF
>.|TRBV14
ASSQGLDSEQY
>.|TRBV28
ASSLFRGVSGEQY
>.|TRBV5-1
ASSRGESEQF
>.|TRBV9
ASSATGFGYT
>.|TRBV5-1
ASSLGPGPNYEQY
>.|TRBV6-1
ASRGRLAGGQEQF
>.|TRBV5-4
ASRVGLAGGPDTQY
>.|TRBV6-1
ASSERGAQY
>.|TRBV5-1
ASSLEVAGGPDEQF
>.|TRBV28
ANRGSSGYT